The source of this TCR beta chain is a study of STAT5B mutations in CD4+ large granular lymphocyte leukemia. Study observations and caveats: No patients shared main leukemic clonotypes, though roughly 27% appeared at low frequency elsewhere. CD4-sorted patient repertoires seemed more clonal than healthy CD4+ repertoires.

The protocol was immunoSEQ multiplex PCR, while the TCRdb copy is restricted to in-frame clones and leaves out a portion. This table has about 33,000 clones, about 70% appearing once. A word on this clone: The antigen is unknown.

The sequenced sample consisted of CD4+ T cells from blood buffy coats. This TCR came from a human donor in good health.

The CDR3: CASSTSGTGSGETQYF. The CDR3 DNA reads as TGCGCCAGCAGCACGTCCGGGACAGGGTCAGGAGAGACCCAGTACTTC. V gene TRBV5-1 combines with J gene TRBJ2-5; 9 positions match TRBD1. CDR1 is SGHRS and CDR2 is YFSETQ in the germline V gene. The CDR3 contains 16 residues. The V and J ends lost 4 bases and 4 bases, in that order; junction bases with no gene match: 11. Combining the CDR3 with reference TRBV5-1 and TRBJ2-5 gives the whole variable domain KAGVTQTPRYLIKTRGQQVTLSCSPISGHRSVSWYQQTPGQGLQFLFEYFSETQRNKGNFPGRFSGRQFSNSRSEMNVSTLELGDSALYLCASSTSGTGSGETQYFGPGTRLLVL.